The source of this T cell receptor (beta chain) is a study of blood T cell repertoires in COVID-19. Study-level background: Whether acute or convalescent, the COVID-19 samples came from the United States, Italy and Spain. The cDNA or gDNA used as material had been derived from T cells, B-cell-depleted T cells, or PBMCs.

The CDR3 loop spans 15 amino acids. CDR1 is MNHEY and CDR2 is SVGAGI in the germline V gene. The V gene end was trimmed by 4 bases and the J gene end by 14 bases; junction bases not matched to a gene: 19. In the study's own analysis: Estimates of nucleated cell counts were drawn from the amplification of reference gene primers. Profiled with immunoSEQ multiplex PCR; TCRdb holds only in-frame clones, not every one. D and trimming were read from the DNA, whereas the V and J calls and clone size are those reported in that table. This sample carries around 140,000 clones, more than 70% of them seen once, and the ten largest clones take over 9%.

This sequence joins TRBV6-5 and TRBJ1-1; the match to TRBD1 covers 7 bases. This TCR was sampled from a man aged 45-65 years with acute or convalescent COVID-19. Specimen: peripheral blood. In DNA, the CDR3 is TGTGCCAGCAGTTTCTCCTACGGGACAGACCTAATTCTCTTCTTT. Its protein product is CASSFSYGTDLILFF.